This T cell receptor (beta chain) came from a study of OX40 agonist ivuxolimab in advanced cancers. Turning to the study itself: Males comprised roughly four fifths of the group, whose mean age was 60 years (range roughly 23 to 80).

Findings and caveats of the study: At 0.1 to 3.0 mg/kg and by week 6, clonal expansion occurred in CD4+ and CD8+ blood T cells. Partial responders receiving 0.1-3.0 mg/kg showed among the lowest clonal expansion.

Produced via immunoSEQ multiplex PCR; TCRdb's table is partial and in-frame only. The sample yields roughly 60,000 clones, more than 75% seen once. Trimming removed 7 bases from V and 8 bases from J, with 12 bases in between. This CDR3 spans 11 amino acids. Germline values: CDR1 DFQATT, CDR2 SNEGSKA (reference sequence). A single count supports this clone. Its target is unknown. The TCR originated in an adult with an advanced solid tumor such as melanoma, head and neck, liver or kidney cancer. Sequencing was performed on CD4+ or CD8+ T cells sorted from blood, taken in a trial of the OX40 agonist ivuxolimab. The rearrangement links TRBV20-1 to TRBJ2-1; no clear D. The CDR3 protein is CSVSNSDEQFF. The DNA for the CDR3 is TGCAGTGTATCGAACTCAGATGAGCAGTTCTTC.